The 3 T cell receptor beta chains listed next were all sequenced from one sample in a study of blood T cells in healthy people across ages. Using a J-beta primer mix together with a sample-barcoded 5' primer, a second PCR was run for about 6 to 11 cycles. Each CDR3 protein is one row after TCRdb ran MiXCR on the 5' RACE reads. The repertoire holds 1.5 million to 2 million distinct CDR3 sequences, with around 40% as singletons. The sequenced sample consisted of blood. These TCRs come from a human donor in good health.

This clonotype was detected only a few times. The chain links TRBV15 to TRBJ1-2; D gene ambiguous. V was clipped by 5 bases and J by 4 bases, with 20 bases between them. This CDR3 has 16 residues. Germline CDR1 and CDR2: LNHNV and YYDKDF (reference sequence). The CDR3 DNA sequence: TGTGCCACCAGCGGGTCAAAATACACGGACCTCTATGGCTACACCTTC. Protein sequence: CATSGSKYTDLYGYTF.

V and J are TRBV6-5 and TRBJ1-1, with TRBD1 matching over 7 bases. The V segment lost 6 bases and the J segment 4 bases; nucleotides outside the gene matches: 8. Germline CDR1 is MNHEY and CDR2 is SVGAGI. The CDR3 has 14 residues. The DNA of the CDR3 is TGTGCCAGCAGATTTACAGGGGTAGGCACTGAAGCTTTCTTT. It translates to CASRFTGVGTEAFF.

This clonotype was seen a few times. CDR3 bases: TGTGCCAGCAGCCCTACACTCCGCTCGGGACGGATTTACGCCTCCTATAATTCACCCCTCCACTTT. Residues: CASSPTLRSGRIYASYNSPLHF. This rearrangement joins TRBV6-2 or TRBV6-3 to TRBJ1-6, with D possibly matching TRBD1 (5 bases). This CDR3 comprises 22 residues. The germline V gene encodes CDR1 MNHEY and CDR2 SVGEGT. The V end lost 6 bases, the J end lost 0 bases, and 30 bases lay between the germline ends.